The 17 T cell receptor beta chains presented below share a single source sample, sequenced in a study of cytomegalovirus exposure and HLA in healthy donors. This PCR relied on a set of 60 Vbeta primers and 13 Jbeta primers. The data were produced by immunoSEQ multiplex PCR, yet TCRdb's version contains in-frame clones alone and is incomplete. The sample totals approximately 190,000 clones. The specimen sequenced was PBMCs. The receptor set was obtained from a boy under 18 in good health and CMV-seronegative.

The CDR3 spells CASSFLGGSTDTQYF. For the CDR3, the DNA is TGTGCCAGCAGCTTTCTCGGGGGGAGCACAGATACGCAGTATTTT. This rearrangement joins TRBV7-3 to TRBJ2-3; 7 bases line up with TRBD2. The length of the CDR3 is 15 residues. V gave up 3 bases and J gave up 0 bases; unmatched junction bases: 3. CDR1 SGHTA and CDR2 FQGTGA come from the germline V gene. Supplemented by reference TRBV7-3 and TRBJ2-3, the full variable domain reads GAGVSQTPSNKVTEKGKYVELRCDPISGHTALYWYRQSLGQGPEFLIYFQGTGAADDSGLPNDRFFAVRPEGSVSTLKIQRTERGDSAVYLCASSFLGGSTDTQYFGPGTRLTVL.

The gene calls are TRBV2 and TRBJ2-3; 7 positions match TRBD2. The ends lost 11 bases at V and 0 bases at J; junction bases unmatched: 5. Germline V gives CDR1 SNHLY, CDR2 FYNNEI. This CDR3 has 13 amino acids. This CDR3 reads CASAGVSTDTQYF. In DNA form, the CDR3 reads TGTGCCTCTGCGGGGGTTAGCACAGATACGCAGTATTTT.

The CDR3 loop is CASSSQTGDNNTEAFF. The CDR3 nucleotides read TGTGCCAGCAGTTCTCAGACAGGGGACAACAACACTGAAGCTTTCTTT. The rearrangement joins TRBV27 to TRBJ1-1; 8 bases are a match to TRBD1. The CDR3 runs 16 residues. V lost 4 bases to trimming and J lost 2 bases; unmatched junction nucleotides: 9. In germline, CDR1 is MNHEY, CDR2 SMNVEV (reference sequence).

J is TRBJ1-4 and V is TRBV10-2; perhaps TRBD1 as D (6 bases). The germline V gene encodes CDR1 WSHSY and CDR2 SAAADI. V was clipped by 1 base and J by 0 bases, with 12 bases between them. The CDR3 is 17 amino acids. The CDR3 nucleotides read TGCGCCAGCAGTGAGTGGGCTAGGGGGACAACTAATGAAAAACTGTTTTTT. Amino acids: CASSEWARGTTNEKLFF.

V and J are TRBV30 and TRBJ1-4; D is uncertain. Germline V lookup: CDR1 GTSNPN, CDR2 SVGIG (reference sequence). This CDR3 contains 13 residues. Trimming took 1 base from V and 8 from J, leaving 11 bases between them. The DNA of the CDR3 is TGTGCCTGGAGTGAGGGCGGGCTAGAAAAACTGTTTTTT. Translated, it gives CAWSEGGLEKLFF.

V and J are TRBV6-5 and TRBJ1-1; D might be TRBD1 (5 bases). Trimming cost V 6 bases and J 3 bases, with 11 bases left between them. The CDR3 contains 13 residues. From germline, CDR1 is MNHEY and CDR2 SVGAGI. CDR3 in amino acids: CASRFSGDTEAFF. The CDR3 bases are TGTGCCAGCAGATTCTCGGGGGACACTGAAGCTTTCTTT.

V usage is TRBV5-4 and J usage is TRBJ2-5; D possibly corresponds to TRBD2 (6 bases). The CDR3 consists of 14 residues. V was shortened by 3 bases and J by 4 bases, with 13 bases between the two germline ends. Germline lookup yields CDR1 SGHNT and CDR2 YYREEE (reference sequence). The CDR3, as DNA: TGTGCCAGCAGCTCTGGAGGGGCGGCAGAGACCCAGTACTTC. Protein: CASSSGGAAETQYF.

The CDR3, as DNA: TGTGCCAGCAGCTTATTCAGTAACAATGAGCAGTTCTTC. Translation: CASSLFSNNEQFF. This sequence joins TRBV7-6 and TRBJ2-1; D is unresolved. The germline V gene has CDR1 SGHVS and CDR2 FNYEAQ. This CDR3 has 13 residues. Trimming shortened V by 2 bases and J by 5 bases, and 7 bases separated the two germline ends.

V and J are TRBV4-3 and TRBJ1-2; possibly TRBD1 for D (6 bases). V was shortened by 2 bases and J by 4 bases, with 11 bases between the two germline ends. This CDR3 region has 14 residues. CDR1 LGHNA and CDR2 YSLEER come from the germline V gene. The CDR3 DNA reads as TGCGCCAGCAGCCAAACCACAGGGATCTATGGCTACACCTTC. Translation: CASSQTTGIYGYTF.

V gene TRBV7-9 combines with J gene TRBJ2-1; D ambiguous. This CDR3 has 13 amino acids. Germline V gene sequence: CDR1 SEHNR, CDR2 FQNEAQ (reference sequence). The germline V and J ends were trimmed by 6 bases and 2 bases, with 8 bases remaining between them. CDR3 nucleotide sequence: TGTGCCAGCAGGGCCCTCACCTACAATGAGCAGTTCTTC. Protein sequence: CASRALTYNEQFF. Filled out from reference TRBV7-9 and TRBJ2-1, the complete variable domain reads DTGVSQNPRHKITKRGQNVTFRCDPISEHNRLYWYRQTLGQGPEFLTYFQNEAQLEKSRLLSDRFSAERPKGSFSTLEIQRTEQGDSAMYLCASRALTYNEQFFGPGTRLTVL.

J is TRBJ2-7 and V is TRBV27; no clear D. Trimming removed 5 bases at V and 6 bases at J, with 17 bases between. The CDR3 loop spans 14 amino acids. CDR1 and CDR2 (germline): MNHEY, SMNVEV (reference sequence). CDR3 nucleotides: TGTGCCAGCAGTCCCGATTCTTTAACGGGCGAGCAGTACTTC. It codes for CASSPDSLTGEQYF.

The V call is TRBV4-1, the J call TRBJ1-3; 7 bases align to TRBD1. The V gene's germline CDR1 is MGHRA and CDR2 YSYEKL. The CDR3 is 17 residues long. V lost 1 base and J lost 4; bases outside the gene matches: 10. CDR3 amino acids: CASSQAPDREFGNTIYF. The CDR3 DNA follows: TGCGCCAGCAGCCAAGCTCCTGACAGGGAATTCGGAAACACCATATATTTT.

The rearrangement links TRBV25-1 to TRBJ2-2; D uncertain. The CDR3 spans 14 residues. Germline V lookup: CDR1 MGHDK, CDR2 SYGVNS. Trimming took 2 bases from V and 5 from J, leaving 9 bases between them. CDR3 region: CASSEPQRTGELFF. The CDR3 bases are TGTGCCAGCAGTGAACCGCAGAGGACCGGGGAGCTGTTTTTT.

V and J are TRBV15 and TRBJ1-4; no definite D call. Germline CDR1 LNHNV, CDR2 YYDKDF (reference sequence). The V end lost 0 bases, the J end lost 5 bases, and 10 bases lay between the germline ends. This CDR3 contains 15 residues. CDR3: CATSRDRVGNEKLFF. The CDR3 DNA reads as TGTGCCACCAGCAGAGATCGAGTCGGGAATGAAAAACTGTTTTTT.

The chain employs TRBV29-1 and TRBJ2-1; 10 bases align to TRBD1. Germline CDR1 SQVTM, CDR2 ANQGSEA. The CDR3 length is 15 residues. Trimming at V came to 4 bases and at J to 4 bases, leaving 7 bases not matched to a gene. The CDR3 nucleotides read TGCAGCGTTGGTGACCGGGACAGGGGTTACAATGAGCAGTTCTTC. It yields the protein CSVGDRDRGYNEQFF.

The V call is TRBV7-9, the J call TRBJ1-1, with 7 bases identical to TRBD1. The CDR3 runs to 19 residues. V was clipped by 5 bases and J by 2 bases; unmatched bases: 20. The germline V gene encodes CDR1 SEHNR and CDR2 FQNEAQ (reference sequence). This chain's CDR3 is CASSPVEYRGRNLNTEAFF. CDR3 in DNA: TGTGCCAGCAGCCCAGTAGAGTACAGGGGCCGGAATTTAAACACTGAAGCTTTCTTT.

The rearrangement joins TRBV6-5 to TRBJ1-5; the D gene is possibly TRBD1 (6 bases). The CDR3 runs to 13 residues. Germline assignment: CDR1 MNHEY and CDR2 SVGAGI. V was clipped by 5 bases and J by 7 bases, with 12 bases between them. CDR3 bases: TGTGCCAGCAGTGAATACAGGGCACAGCCCCAGCATTTT. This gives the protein CASSEYRAQPQHF.